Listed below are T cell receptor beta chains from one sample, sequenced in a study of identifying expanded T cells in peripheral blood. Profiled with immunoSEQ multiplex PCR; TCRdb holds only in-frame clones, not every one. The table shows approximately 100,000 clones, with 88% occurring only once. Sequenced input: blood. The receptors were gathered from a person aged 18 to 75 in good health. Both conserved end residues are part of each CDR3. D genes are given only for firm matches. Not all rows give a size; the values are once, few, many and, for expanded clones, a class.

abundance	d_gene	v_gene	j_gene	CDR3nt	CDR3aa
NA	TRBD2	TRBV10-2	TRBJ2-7	TGCGCCAGCCGACCCCCCGCGGGGGACTCCTACGAGCAGTACTTC	CASRPPAGDSYEQYF
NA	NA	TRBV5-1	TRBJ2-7	TGCGCCAGCAGCCCAACTTCGGGGGGCACCTACGAGCAGTACTTC	CASSPTSGGTYEQYF
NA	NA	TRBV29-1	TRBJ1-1	TGCAGCGTTGACGGGGGAAGGGGGACTGAAGCTTTCTTT	CSVDGGRGTEAFF
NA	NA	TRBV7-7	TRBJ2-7	TGTGCCAGCAGCTTAGAGAGAGAAGGCTACGAGCAGTACTTC	CASSLEREGYEQYF
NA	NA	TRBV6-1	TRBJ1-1	TGTGCCACCGCCTTTGGGCACACTGAAGCTTTCTTT	CATAFGHTEAFF
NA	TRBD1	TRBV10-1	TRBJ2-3	TGCGCCAGCAGTGGCCCCAGGGGGAACACAGATACGCAGTATTTT	CASSGPRGNTDTQYF
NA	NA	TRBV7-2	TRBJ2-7	TGTGCCAGCAGCTTAGCGGGCGCAGGGACCGCGGAACAGTACTTC	CASSLAGAGTAEQYF
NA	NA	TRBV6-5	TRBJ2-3	TGTGCCAGCAGTTACTCGGGCATGAGCACAGATACGCAGTATTTT	CASSYSGMSTDTQYF
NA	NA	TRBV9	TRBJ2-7	TGTGCCAGCAGCGACCCGTACAGGGAACACGAGCAGTACTTC	CASSDPYREHEQYF
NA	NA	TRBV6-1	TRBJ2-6	TGTGCCAGCCGCGCAGAGATCTCTGGGGCCAACGTCCTGACTTTC	CASRAEISGANVLTF
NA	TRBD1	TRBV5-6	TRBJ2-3	TGTGCCAGCTACCGGACAGGGGCGAGCACAGATACGCAGTATTTT	CASYRTGASTDTQYF
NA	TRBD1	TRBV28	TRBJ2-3	TGTGCCAGCCTCAGCCCGCGGACAGGGCTGCCAGATACGCAGTATTTT	CASLSPRTGLPDTQYF
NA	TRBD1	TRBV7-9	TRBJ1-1	TGTGCCAGCAGCGCACACAGGGGATCGGGCACTGAAGCTTTCTTT	CASSAHRGSGTEAFF
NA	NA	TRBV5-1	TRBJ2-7	TGCGCCAGCAGCTACGACAGTCTTACCTACGAGCAGTACTTC	CASSYDSLTYEQYF
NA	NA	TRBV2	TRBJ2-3	TGTGCCAGCAGTGAACAATCGACCAGCACAGATACGCAGTATTTT	CASSEQSTSTDTQYF
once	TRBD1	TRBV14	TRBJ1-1	TGTGCCAGCAGCCGAGGATTGACAGGGGGAGGTGAAGCTTTCTTT	CASSRGLTGGGEAFF
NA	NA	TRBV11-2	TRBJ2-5	TGTGCCAGCAGCTTAGAGTCAGGCGTAAGGGAGACCCAGTACTTC	CASSLESGVRETQYF
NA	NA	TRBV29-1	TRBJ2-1	TGCAGCGTTGAAGATCGGGGGCACGGGTTTATCTACAATGAGCAGTTCTTC	CSVEDRGHGFIYNEQFF
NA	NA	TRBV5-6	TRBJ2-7	TGTGCCAGCAGCTTGTTAGGGGCAGAAGCGTCGGATGAGCAGTACTTC	CASSLLGAEASDEQYF
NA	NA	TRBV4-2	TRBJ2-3	TGTGCCAGCAGCCAAGCAACGGATGCTACTAGCACAGATACGCAGTATTTT	CASSQATDATSTDTQYF
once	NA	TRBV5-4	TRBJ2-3	TGTGCCAGCAGGGGGGGACGGGGTAGTAGAGGTACGCAGTATTTT	CASRGGRGSRGTQYF
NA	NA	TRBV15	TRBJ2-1	TGTGCCACCAGCAGAGAGGGAAGCGGAAATGAGCAGTTCTTC	CATSREGSGNEQFF
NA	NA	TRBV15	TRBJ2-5	TGTGCCACCGGGGCCGGCGGCCAAGAGACCCAGTACTTC	CATGAGGQETQYF
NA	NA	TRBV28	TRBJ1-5	TGTGCCAGCAGCGACAGGCTGGAGGATCAGCCCCAGCATTTT	CASSDRLEDQPQHF
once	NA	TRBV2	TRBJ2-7	TGTGCCAGCAGGGGAGGGGGAAGGGAGCAGTACTTC	CASRGGGREQYF
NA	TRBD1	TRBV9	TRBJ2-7	TGTGCCAGCAGCGTAGGTTTCACAGGGGGAGGCGAGCAGTACTTC	CASSVGFTGGGEQYF